This entry is about one T cell receptor (beta chain). Primers used in a second PCR of roughly 7 to 11 cycles were a sample-barcoded 5' primer and a J-beta primer mix. Each cDNA molecule, via a template-switch adaptor with 12 random nucleotides, was tagged. TCRdb used MiXCR to reprocess the 5' RACE reads, holding one entry per CDR3 protein. Among about 970,000 distinct CDR3 sequences listed, roughly half were seen once. These data come from a study of blood T cells in healthy people across ages. Germline CDR1 reads MNHEY; CDR2 reads SVGEGT. The CDR3 consists of 15 residues. V lost 5 bases, J lost 4 bases, and 6 bases stayed unmatched.

Source material: blood. This receptor was taken from a woman aged 55-75 years in good health. The rearrangement joins TRBV6-2 or TRBV6-3 to TRBJ2-1, with 9 positions matching TRBD2. CDR3 DNA sequence: TGTGCCAGCAGTCGACGGACTAGCGAGTACAATGAGCAGTTCTTC. Its translation: CASSRRTSEYNEQFF.